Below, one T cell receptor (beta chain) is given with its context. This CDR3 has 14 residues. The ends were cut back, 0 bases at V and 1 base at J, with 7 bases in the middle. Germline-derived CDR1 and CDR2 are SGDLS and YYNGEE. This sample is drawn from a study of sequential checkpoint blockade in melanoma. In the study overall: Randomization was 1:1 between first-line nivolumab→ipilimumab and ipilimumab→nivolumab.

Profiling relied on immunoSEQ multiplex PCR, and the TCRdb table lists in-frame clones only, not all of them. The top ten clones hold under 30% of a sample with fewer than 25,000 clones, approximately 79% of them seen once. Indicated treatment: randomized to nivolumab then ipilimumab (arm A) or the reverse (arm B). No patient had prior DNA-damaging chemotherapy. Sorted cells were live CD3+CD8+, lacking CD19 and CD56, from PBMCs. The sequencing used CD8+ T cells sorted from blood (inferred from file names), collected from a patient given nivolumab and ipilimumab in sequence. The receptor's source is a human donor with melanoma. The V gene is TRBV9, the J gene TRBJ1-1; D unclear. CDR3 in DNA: TGTGCCAGCAGCGTAGCAGTAAAGAACACTGAAGCTTTCTTT. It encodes CASSVAVKNTEAFF.